The next 20 T cell receptor beta chains were all read from a single sample in a study of blood T cell repertoires in COVID-19. Profiling relied on immunoSEQ multiplex PCR, and the TCRdb table lists in-frame clones only, not all of them. This sample carries under 300,000 clones, about 90% of them seen once, and the ten largest clones take 1.5% to 2%. Sequences were obtained from PBMCs or T cells enriched from blood (not recorded which). The source is a woman younger than 30 who had recovered from COVID-19.

V is TRBV11-3 and J is TRBJ2-3; D is possibly TRBD2 (6 bases). Trimming shortened V by 1 base and J by 4 bases, and 21 bases separated the two germline ends. This CDR3 comprises 18 residues. Germline loops: CDR1 SGHNT, CDR2 YENEEA. The CDR3 reads CASSLGSRLESLPDTQYF. The CDR3 DNA follows: TGTGCCAGCAGCTTAGGGTCAAGACTAGAGAGTTTGCCAGATACGCAGTATTTT.

Concerning this clone itself: The sample contains more than one DNA sequence encoding this CDR3. This chain's CDR3 is CASSPGATNEKLFF. The CDR3 DNA reads as TGTGCCAGCTCTCCGGGTGCAACTAATGAAAAACTGTTTTTT. The chain is built from TRBV18 and TRBJ1-4; D is ambiguous. In germline, CDR1 is KGHSH, CDR2 LQKENI. CDR3 size: 14 residues. V lost 6 bases, J lost 0 bases, and 8 bases lay in between.

This clone showed up just a few times. V usage is TRBV6-5 and J usage is TRBJ2-4; the D gene is possibly TRBD1 (6 bases). Trimming left V 6 bases short and J 2 bases short, with 11 bases between. There are 14 residues in the CDR3. Germline values: CDR1 MNHEY, CDR2 SVGAGI. CDR3 amino acids: CASRVGQTKNIQYF. The CDR3 DNA follows: TGTGCCAGCAGAGTCGGACAGACCAAAAACATTCAGTACTTC.

This chain connects TRBV5-1 to TRBJ1-3, with D possibly being TRBD1 (5 bases). The CDR3 consists of 12 residues. Trimming removed 8 bases from V and 0 bases from J, with 6 bases in between. Germline values: CDR1 SGHRS, CDR2 YFSETQ. CDR3 nucleotide sequence: TGCGCCAGTCAGGGCTCTGGAAACACCATATATTTT. Translation: CASQGSGNTIYF.

The chain has TRBV19 and TRBJ2-1, with 7 bases aligning to TRBD1. Germline V gene sequence: CDR1 LNHDA, CDR2 SQIVND (reference sequence). The trim removed 6 bases at V and 3 bases at J, leaving 2 bases unmatched. The CDR3 loop spans 13 amino acids. The CDR3 protein is CASSGQVYNEQFF. The CDR3 region has the DNA TGTGCCAGTAGCGGACAGGTCTACAATGAGCAGTTCTTC. The full variable domain, in which reference TRBV19 and TRBJ2-1 provide the parts outside the CDR3, is DGGITQSPKYLFRKEGQNVTLSCEQNLNHDAMYWYRQDPGQGLRLIYYSQIVNDFQKGDIAEGYSVSREKKESFPLTVTSAQKNPTAFYLCASSGQVYNEQFFGPGTRLTVL.

This clone has just one count. The chain combines TRBV11-3 with TRBJ2-7; 10 nucleotides align to TRBD2. V dropped 5 bases and J dropped 3; count of bases not matched to a gene: 16. Germline CDR1 SGHNT, CDR2 YENEEA. This CDR3 is 18 amino acids long. The CDR3 protein is CASSHGASGGQVSYEQYF. CDR3 nucleotide sequence: TGTGCCAGCAGCCACGGGGCTAGCGGGGGCCAGGTTAGCTACGAGCAGTACTTC.

The chain recombines TRBV27 with TRBJ1-5, with D possibly TRBD1 on 5 matching bases. Germline CDR1 reads MNHEY; CDR2 reads SMNVEV (reference sequence). The CDR3 loop spans 15 amino acids. Trimming cost V 7 bases and J 0 bases, with 13 bases left between them. This CDR3 is CASTDRPYSNQPQHF. CDR3 DNA sequence: TGTGCCAGCACTGACAGACCGTATAGCAATCAGCCCCAGCATTTT.

V gene TRBV7-9 combines with J gene TRBJ2-1; 8 nucleotides line up with TRBD2. Germline V gene data show CDR1 as SEHNR and CDR2 as FQNEAQ (reference sequence). The CDR3 loop spans 15 amino acids. V trimming: 2 bases; J trimming: 4 bases; junction bases outside the gene matches: 4. CDR3 in amino acids: CASSLMAGGYNEQFF. CDR3 sequence (DNA): TGTGCCAGCAGCTTAATGGCGGGGGGTTACAATGAGCAGTTCTTC. Using reference TRBV7-9 and TRBJ2-1 for the parts outside the CDR3, the full variable domain is DTGVSQNPRHKITKRGQNVTFRCDPISEHNRLYWYRQTLGQGPEFLTYFQNEAQLEKSRLLSDRFSAERPKGSFSTLEIQRTEQGDSAMYLCASSLMAGGYNEQFFGPGTRLTVL.

This chain links TRBV4-1 with TRBJ2-5; tentative D call: TRBD2 (6 bases). V lost 1 base and J lost 0, with 15 bases in between. The CDR3 covers 17 residues. Germline CDR1 and CDR2: MGHRA and YSYEKL. The CDR3 DNA reads TGCGCCAGCAGCCAAGTTCGGTCCGGGACTCACCAAGAGACCCAGTACTTC. Protein: CASSQVRSGTHQETQYF.

The DNA of the CDR3 is TGTGCCAGCAGCTTAGCGGGAGTGGTTCAGAATGAGCAGTTCTTC. Translated: CASSLAGVVQNEQFF. The rearrangement joins TRBV7-2 to TRBJ2-1, with D perhaps matching TRBD2 (5 bases). The CDR3 loop spans 15 amino acids. CDR1 SGHTA and CDR2 FQGNSA come from the germline V gene. Trimming shortened V by 0 bases and J by 7 bases, and 13 bases separated the two germline ends.

This chain uses TRBV7-2 with TRBJ1-3; 8 bases fit TRBD1. Per the germline V gene, CDR1 is SGHTA and CDR2 is FQGNSA. V was clipped by 4 bases and J by 3 bases; unmatched bases: 11. CDR3 size: 17 residues. The CDR3 region is CASSWVSRGLVGNTIYF. The CDR3 nucleotides are TGTGCCAGCAGCTGGGTTTCCAGGGGGCTTGTTGGAAACACCATATATTTT.

The J gene is TRBJ1-2, the V gene TRBV6-5; D is perhaps TRBD1 (5 bases). The CDR3 spans 15 residues. V lost 4 bases and J lost 4, with 16 bases in between. Per germline, CDR1 MNHEY and CDR2 SVGAGI. CDR3 in amino acids: CASSFRDRGAYGYTF. The CDR3 nucleotides are TGTGCCAGCAGTTTTCGGGACCGCGGGGCCTATGGCTACACCTTC.

The rearrangement links TRBV23-1 to TRBJ1-6; 8 bases line up with TRBD1. TRBV23-1 counts as an open reading frame of uncertain function. CDR3 length equals 17 residues. V lost 2 bases to trimming and J lost 8 bases; unmatched junction nucleotides: 11. The CDR3 loop is CASSQPSRGRFHSPLHF. CDR3 DNA sequence: TGCGCCAGCAGTCAACCCAGCAGGGGGCGCTTTCATTCACCCCTCCACTTT.

V gene TRBV5-1 combines with J gene TRBJ1-2; D is unresolved. The CDR3 runs 16 residues. Trimming stripped 4 bases from V and 4 bases from J, with 20 bases between. The germline V gene encodes CDR1 SGHRS and CDR2 YFSETQ. Here the CDR3 reads CASSPTYRVGSYGYTF. The CDR3 region has the DNA TGCGCCAGCAGCCCGACCTACAGAGTCGGGAGCTATGGCTACACCTTC.

This sequence joins TRBV19 and TRBJ1-2; 7 positions match TRBD1. CDR3 length: 14 residues. From germline, CDR1 is LNHDA and CDR2 SQIVND (reference sequence). V was clipped by 8 bases and J by 1 base; unmatched bases: 7. CDR3 amino acids: CASVNRDSNYGYTF. In DNA form, the CDR3 reads TGTGCCAGTGTCAACCGGGACAGTAACTATGGCTACACCTTC.

This clone was seen a few times. The CDR3 here is CASSPRWDSTEAFF. The CDR3 region has the DNA TGCGCCAGCAGCCCGCGGTGGGACAGCACTGAAGCTTTCTTT. The chain has TRBV4-1 and TRBJ1-1; 7 bases align to TRBD1. The CDR3 consists of 14 residues. The V segment lost 4 bases and the J segment 4 bases; nucleotides outside the gene matches: 6. Germline-derived CDR1 and CDR2 are MGHRA and YSYEKL.

The chain recombines TRBV18 with TRBJ2-7; 7 bases are a match to TRBD1. The ends lost 5 bases at V and 1 base at J; junction bases unmatched: 11. The germline V gene has CDR1 KGHSH and CDR2 LQKENI. The CDR3 is made up of 16 amino acids. The CDR3: CASSYRRDSSSYEQYF. CDR3 nucleotide sequence: TGTGCCAGCTCATACCGTCGGGACAGTTCTTCCTACGAGCAGTACTTC.

The chain carries TRBV19 and TRBJ1-4, with a tentative D call TRBD1 (6 bases). Germline loops: CDR1 LNHDA, CDR2 SQIVND (reference sequence). This CDR3 region has 14 residues. The ends were cut back, 6 bases at V and 8 bases at J, with 16 bases in the middle. CDR3 DNA sequence: TGTGCCAGTAGCCTCGACAGGAAGGGAGAAAAACTGTTTTTT. This gives the protein CASSLDRKGEKLFF.

V gene TRBV6-5 combines with J gene TRBJ1-2; TRBD1 aligns across 10 bases. This CDR3 spans 13 amino acids. V gave up 6 bases and J gave up 4 bases; unmatched junction bases: 2. Germline CDR1 reads MNHEY; CDR2 reads SVGAGI. The CDR3 DNA follows: TGTGCCAGCAGGGGACAGGGGACCTATGGCTACACCTTC. Protein: CASRGQGTYGYTF.

The chain is built from TRBV7-9 and TRBJ2-2; TRBD2 matches at 8 bases. CDR3 length equals 15 residues. Germline assignment: CDR1 SEHNR and CDR2 FQNEAQ (reference sequence). Trimming cost V 3 bases and J 1 base; bases outside gene matches: 1. CDR3 sequence: CASSLSGRNTGELFF. The CDR3 DNA sequence: TGTGCCAGCAGCTTGAGCGGGAGGAACACCGGGGAGCTGTTTTTT.